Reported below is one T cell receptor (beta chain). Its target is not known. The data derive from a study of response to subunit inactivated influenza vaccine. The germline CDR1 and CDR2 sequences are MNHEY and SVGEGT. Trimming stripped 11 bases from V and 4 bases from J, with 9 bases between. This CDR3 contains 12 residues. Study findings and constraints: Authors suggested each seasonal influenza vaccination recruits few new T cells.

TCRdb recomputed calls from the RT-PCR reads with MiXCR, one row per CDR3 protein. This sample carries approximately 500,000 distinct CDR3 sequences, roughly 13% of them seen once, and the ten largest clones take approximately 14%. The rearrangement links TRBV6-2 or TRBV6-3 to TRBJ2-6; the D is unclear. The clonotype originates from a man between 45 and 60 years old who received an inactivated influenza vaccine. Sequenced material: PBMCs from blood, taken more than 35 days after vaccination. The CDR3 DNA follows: TGTGCCGCGACTGGAGGGGCCAACGTCCTGACTTTC. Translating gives CAATGGANVLTF.